The entry below describes one TCR beta chain. The antigen is not known. These data belong to a study of T-cell memory formation after mild COVID-19. Germline CDR1 KGHSH, CDR2 LQKENI. Trimming pared 6 bases from V and 0 bases from J, leaving 17 bases between. There are 17 residues in the CDR3. Findings of the study overall: In second-wave clones peaking day 37, SARS-CoV-2 specificity remained unconfirmed. For contracting clones, CD4+ ones sat mainly in CM and EM, CD8+ in EMRA. Some SARS-CoV-2-responding clones were already detected in memory before infection. Later expanders leaned CD4+, whereas day 15 to 85 contracting clones were balanced CD4/CD8.

TCRdb itself ran the 5' RACE reads through MiXCR, one entry per CDR3 protein. The sample carries 550,000 to 700,000 distinct CDR3 sequences, roughly 17% recorded once. Sequenced material: PBMCs or a T cell subset sorted from them (not recorded which). The chain couples TRBV18 to TRBJ2-2; D might be TRBD1 or TRBD2, each matching 5 bases. This TCR derives from an adult woman who had mild COVID-19 (a few samples of this study predate the infection). Cell type and time point are not known. The CDR3 bases are TGTGCCAGCTCTCCCCCTCTGGGGACGGCGAACACCGGGGAGCTGTTTTTT. Its translation is CASSPPLGTANTGELFF.